The 23 T cell receptor beta chains in this list originate from one sample, sequenced in a study of blood T cell repertoires in COVID-19. The table came from immunoSEQ multiplex PCR; TCRdb's copy has only in-frame clones and leaves some out. This table has under 300,000 clones, approximately 90% appearing once. The sample consisted of peripheral blood. These receptors all come from a woman in her 40s who had recovered from COVID-19.

V usage is TRBV5-1 and J usage is TRBJ1-4; 10 nucleotides match TRBD1. The CDR3 covers 16 residues. CDR1 is SGHRS, CDR2 YFSETQ, per germline. V lost 5 bases to trimming and J lost 6 bases; unmatched junction nucleotides: 10. CDR3 region: CASSYRLTGGDEKLFF. In DNA, the CDR3 is TGCGCCAGCAGTTACCGCCTGACAGGGGGCGATGAAAAACTGTTTTTT.

The V and J genes are TRBV4-1 and TRBJ2-2; D gene ambiguous. This CDR3 spans 15 amino acids. V was shortened by 0 bases and J by 13 bases, with 18 bases between the two germline ends. The germline V gene encodes CDR1 MGHRA and CDR2 YSYEKL. The CDR3 here is CASSQDRTYPNVLFF. The CDR3 DNA reads TGCGCCAGCAGCCAAGATAGAACCTACCCTAACGTGCTGTTTTTT.

The chain has TRBV5-1 and TRBJ2-5, with 11 bases matching TRBD1. The CDR3 totals 17 residues. CDR1 and CDR2 (germline): SGHRS, YFSETQ. V lost 0 bases to trimming and J lost 3 bases; unmatched junction nucleotides: 7. CDR3 bases: TGCGCCAGCAGCTTGGTTGGGACAGGGGGGGAGGAAGAGACCCAGTACTTC. Translating gives CASSLVGTGGEEETQYF.

The chain carries TRBV5-6 and TRBJ1-5, with 8 bases lining up with TRBD1. Germline trimming cut 3 bases from V and 0 bases from J; bases unmatched to any gene: 5. Germline CDR1 is SGHDT and CDR2 is YYEEEE. The CDR3 loop spans 16 amino acids. CDR3 region: CASSSGTGYSNQPQHF. CDR3 DNA sequence: TGTGCCAGCAGCTCCGGGACAGGTTATAGCAATCAGCCCCAGCATTTT.

J is TRBJ2-2 and V is TRBV12-3 or TRBV12-4; D gene unclear. The CDR3 has 13 amino acids. Trimming took off 7 bases at V and 1 base at J, with 7 bases between the two ends. The chain's CDR3 is CASTPLNTGELFF. The CDR3 DNA reads TGTGCCAGCACCCCTTTGAACACCGGGGAGCTGTTTTTT.

The chain combines TRBV6-5 with TRBJ2-1; TRBD2 aligns across 7 bases. Trimming removed 2 bases from V and 0 bases from J; junction bases left unmatched: 4. Germline V CDR1 and CDR2: MNHEY, SVGAGI. The CDR3 contains 16 residues. The CDR3 coding sequence is TGTGCCAGCAGTTACGATCTAGCGGCCTCCTACAATGAGCAGTTCTTC. Amino acid sequence: CASSYDLAASYNEQFF.

The V and J genes are TRBV16 and TRBJ1-4, with D possibly matching TRBD1 (6 bases). CDR1 and CDR2 (germline): KGHSY, FQNENV. This CDR3 has 16 residues. The V gene lost 4 bases and the J gene lost 10 bases, with 22 bases spanning the gap. CDR3 sequence (DNA): TGTGCCAGCAGCCGAGAACGCCCAGGGGCGGCGGGAAAACTGTTTTTT. It encodes CASSRERPGAAGKLFF. The full variable domain, in which reference TRBV16 and TRBJ1-4 provide the parts outside the CDR3, is GEEVAQTPKHLVRGEGQKAKLYCAPIKGHSYVFWYQQVLKNEFKFLISFQNENVFDETGMPKERFSAKCLPNSPCSLEIQATKLEDSAVYFCASSRERPGAAGKLFFGSGTQLSVL.

The chain uses TRBV2 and TRBJ2-7, with D maybe TRBD2 (6 bases). The CDR3 totals 15 residues. V dropped 6 bases and J dropped 2 bases, with 17 bases sitting between them. Germline CDR1 and CDR2: SNHLY and FYNNEI. CDR3 sequence reads: CASSPERALTYEQYF. CDR3 in DNA: TGTGCCAGCAGCCCTGAGCGGGCCCTTACCTACGAGCAGTACTTC.

This chain uses TRBV5-1 with TRBJ2-7; D uncertain. The germline V and J ends were trimmed by 0 bases and 2 bases, with 9 bases remaining between them. The CDR3 has 14 amino acids. Germline V gene lookup returns CDR1 SGHRS and CDR2 YFSETQ. CDR3 sequence (DNA): TGCGCCAGCAGCTTGGTGGCGGTTACCTACGAGCAGTACTTC. Residues: CASSLVAVTYEQYF.

The chain uses TRBV2 and TRBJ2-3; D gene unclear. V dropped 3 bases and J dropped 0 bases, with 7 bases sitting between them. The CDR3 is made up of 14 amino acids. The V gene's germline CDR1 is SNHLY and CDR2 FYNNEI. The CDR3 DNA follows: TGTGCCAGCAGTGATGGGCTCAGCACAGATACGCAGTATTTT. Its translation: CASSDGLSTDTQYF.

The chain employs TRBV30 and TRBJ1-2; weak D call: TRBD1 (5 bases). CDR1 is GTSNPN, CDR2 SVGIG, per germline (reference sequence). There are 15 residues in the CDR3. With 3 bases removed from V and 5 bases from J, the gap between germline ends came to 19 bases. For the CDR3, the DNA is TGTGCCTGGAGGGACCGAAGACAGTTAATGTATGGCTACACCTTC. Its translation: CAWRDRRQLMYGYTF.

The sample holds one count of this clone. This sequence joins TRBV19 and TRBJ1-2; tentative D call: TRBD1 (5 bases). V shed 8 bases and J shed 0 bases, with 16 bases lying between them. There are 15 residues in the CDR3. Germline V gene lookup returns CDR1 LNHDA and CDR2 SQIVND (reference sequence). CDR3 protein: CASSPSLTANYGYTF. In DNA form, the CDR3 reads TGTGCCAGTTCCCCCTCTCTGACAGCTAACTATGGCTACACCTTC.

There are a few counts of this clone. This chain joins TRBV29-1 and TRBJ2-7; D is unclear. The germline V and J ends were trimmed by 3 bases and 0 bases, with 9 bases remaining between them. Germline V lookup: CDR1 SQVTM, CDR2 ANQGSEA. The CDR3 consists of 13 residues. CDR3 sequence reads: CSVEPDNSYEQYF. The CDR3 nucleotides are TGCAGCGTTGAGCCAGACAACTCCTACGAGCAGTACTTC.

The chain recombines TRBV11-3 with TRBJ1-2; D is undetermined. The CDR3 sequence is 14 residues long. V lost 0 bases, J lost 5 bases, and 10 bases lay in between. Per the germline V gene, CDR1 is SGHNT and CDR2 is YENEEA. CDR3 sequence reads: CASSLDQTGYGYTF. CDR3 in DNA: TGTGCCAGCAGCTTAGATCAAACGGGTTATGGCTACACCTTC. Full variable domain (outside the CDR3, taken from reference TRBV11-3 and TRBJ1-2): EAGVVQSPRYKIIEKKQPVAFWCNPISGHNTLYWYLQNLGQGPELLIRYENEEAVDDSQLPKDRFSAERLKGVDSTLKIQPAELGDSAVYLCASSLDQTGYGYTFGSGTRLTVV.

The chain joins TRBV29-1 to TRBJ2-7; 9 bases match TRBD1. V lost 4 bases, J lost 0 bases, and 4 bases stayed unmatched. The CDR3 runs to 14 residues. The germline V gene has CDR1 SQVTM and CDR2 ANQGSEA. Here the CDR3 DNA reads TGCAGCGTTGGGGGACAGGGACTCTCCTACGAGCAGTACTTC. This translates into CSVGGQGLSYEQYF.

J is TRBJ2-1 and V is TRBV19, with 14 bases lining up with TRBD2. V was clipped by 5 bases and J by 0 bases; unmatched bases: 9. Looked up from germline, CDR1 is LNHDA and CDR2 is SQIVND (reference sequence). The CDR3 contains 19 residues. CDR3 coding DNA: TGTGCCAGTAGTCCAGGACTAGCGGGGGGCTTGAGCTCCTACAATGAGCAGTTCTTC. This encodes CASSPGLAGGLSSYNEQFF.

The V call is TRBV6-5, the J call TRBJ1-6; 7 bases map to TRBD1. Germline CDR1 reads MNHEY; CDR2 reads SVGAGI. Trimming took 0 bases from V and 8 from J; bases not matched to a gene: 4. The CDR3 contains 15 residues. CDR3: CASSYSRQGDSPLHF. The DNA of the CDR3 is TGTGCCAGCAGTTACTCGCGTCAGGGGGATTCACCCCTCCACTTT.

This sequence joins TRBV29-1 and TRBJ2-2, with 8 bases that match TRBD1. Germline V gene sequence: CDR1 SQVTM, CDR2 ANQGSEA. V shed 6 bases, J shed 1 base, and the junction held 4 bases outside the gene matches. This CDR3 region has 14 residues. The CDR3 reads CSVRTGKNTGELFF. The CDR3, as DNA: TGCAGCGTACGGACAGGGAAGAACACCGGGGAGCTGTTTTTT.

The chain uses TRBV6-5 and TRBJ2-2; 8 bases fit TRBD1. The germline V gene has CDR1 MNHEY and CDR2 SVGAGI. Unmatched junction bases numbered 7, after V lost 6 bases and J lost 4 bases. The CDR3 is made up of 15 amino acids. CDR3 bases: TGTGCCAGCAGGATACAGGGGGAAGGCACCGGGGAGCTGTTTTTT. Its protein is CASRIQGEGTGELFF.

CDR3 residues: CASYDRGIDTEAFF. The CDR3, as DNA: TGTGCCAGTTACGACAGGGGGATAGACACTGAAGCTTTCTTT. This chain joins TRBV19 and TRBJ1-1; 9 bases fit TRBD1. The germline V gene has CDR1 LNHDA and CDR2 SQIVND (reference sequence). The CDR3 length is 14 residues. Trimming at V came to 8 bases and at J to 3 bases, leaving 7 bases not matched to a gene.

V and J are TRBV6-2 or TRBV6-3 and TRBJ2-3; TRBD2 matches at 13 bases. Trimming removed 0 bases from V and 2 bases from J; junction bases left unmatched: 5. Per germline, CDR1 MNHEY and CDR2 SVGEGT. This CDR3 has 18 residues. The CDR3 DNA is TGTGCCAGCAGTTACTCGGGACTAGCGGGGCCCCACACAGATACGCAGTATTTT. Translating gives CASSYSGLAGPHTDTQYF.

J is TRBJ1-2 and V is TRBV10-3; D might be TRBD1 (6 bases). From germline, CDR1 is ENHRY and CDR2 SYGVKD. CDR3 length equals 14 residues. V lost 6 bases to trimming and J lost 3 bases, with 14 bases between them. CDR3 coding DNA: TGTGCCATCAGCAGGGGTTCCGGGGACTATGGCTACACCTTC. As protein: CAISRGSGDYGYTF.

The chain combines TRBV29-1 with TRBJ2-7; perhaps TRBD1 as D (5 bases). The V end lost 6 bases, the J end lost 3 bases, and 9 bases lay between the germline ends. In germline, CDR1 is SQVTM, CDR2 ANQGSEA. The CDR3 contains 11 residues. The CDR3: CSVQGYYEQYF. CDR3 coding DNA: TGCAGCGTGCAGGGATACTACGAGCAGTACTTC.